This T cell receptor beta chain was documented in a study of neurological immune-mediated disorders. As for the study in general: A relapsing-remitting course was seen in about 90% of the roughly 35 multiple sclerosis patients and a secondary progressive course in 3. Findings of the study overall: None of the CDR3 amino acid sequences found in expanded clones was shared across subjects. This suggests that the TCR-beta repertoires were private in all groups.

In the case of this clonotype: Its antigen is currently unknown.

The making of cDNA relied on 5'RACE with 10-nucleotide random UMIs. Every sequencing run generated in excess of 160 million TCR-beta sequences. These sequences covered 15-18 subjects. Each CDR3 protein is one row after TCRdb ran MiXCR on the 5' RACE reads. The sample lists fewer than 80,000 distinct CDR3 sequences, roughly 4.8% occurring once. This CDR3 spans 16 amino acids. The V gene's germline CDR1 is DFQATT and CDR2 SNEGSKA (reference sequence). Trimming cost V 3 bases and J 0 bases, with 12 bases left between them. The receptor was isolated from a woman aged 50 to 60 with multiple sclerosis. This sequence joins TRBV20-1 and TRBJ2-6; either TRBD1 or TRBD2 may supply D (5 bases each). The source material was PBMCs. CDR3 residues: CSASGWGTSGANVLTF. CDR3 sequence (DNA): TGCAGTGCTAGCGGGTGGGGGACCTCTGGGGCCAACGTCCTGACTTTC.